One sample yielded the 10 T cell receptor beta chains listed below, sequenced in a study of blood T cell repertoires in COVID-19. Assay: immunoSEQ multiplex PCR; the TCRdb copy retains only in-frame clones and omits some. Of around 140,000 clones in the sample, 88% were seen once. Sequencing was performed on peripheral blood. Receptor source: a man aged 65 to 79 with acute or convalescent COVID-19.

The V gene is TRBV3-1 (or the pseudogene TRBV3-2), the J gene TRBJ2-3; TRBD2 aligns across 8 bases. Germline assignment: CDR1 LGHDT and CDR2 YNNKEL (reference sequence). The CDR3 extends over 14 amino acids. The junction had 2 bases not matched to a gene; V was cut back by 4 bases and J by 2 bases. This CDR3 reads CASSRGGNTDTQYF. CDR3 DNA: TGTGCCAGCAGCCGCGGGGGGAACACAGATACGCAGTATTTT.

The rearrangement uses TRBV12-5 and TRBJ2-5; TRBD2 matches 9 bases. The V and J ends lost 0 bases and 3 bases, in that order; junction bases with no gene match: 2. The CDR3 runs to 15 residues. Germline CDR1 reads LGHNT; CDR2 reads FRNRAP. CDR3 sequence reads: CASGLVQRGEETQYF. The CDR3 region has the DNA TGTGCTAGTGGTTTGGTGCAGCGGGGGGAAGAGACCCAGTACTTC.

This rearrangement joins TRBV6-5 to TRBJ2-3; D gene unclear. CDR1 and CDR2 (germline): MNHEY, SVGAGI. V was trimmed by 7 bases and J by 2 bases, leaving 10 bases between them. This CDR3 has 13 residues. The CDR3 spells CASKFMATDTQYF. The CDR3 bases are TGTGCCAGCAAATTCATGGCCACAGATACGCAGTATTTT.

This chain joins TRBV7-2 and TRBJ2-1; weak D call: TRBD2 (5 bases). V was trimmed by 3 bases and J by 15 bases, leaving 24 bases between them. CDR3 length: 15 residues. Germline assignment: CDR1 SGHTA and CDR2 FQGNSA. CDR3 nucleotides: TGTGCCAGCAGCTTGGAGAGAGTTGAACTAGAAGGTTTGTTCTTC. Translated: CASSLERVELEGLFF. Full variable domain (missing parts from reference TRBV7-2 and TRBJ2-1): GAGVSQSPSNKVTEKGKDVELRCDPISGHTALYWYRQSLGQGLEFLIYFQGNSAPDKSGLPSDRFSAERTGGSVSTLTIQRTQQEDSAVYLCASSLERVELEGLFFGPGTRLTVL.

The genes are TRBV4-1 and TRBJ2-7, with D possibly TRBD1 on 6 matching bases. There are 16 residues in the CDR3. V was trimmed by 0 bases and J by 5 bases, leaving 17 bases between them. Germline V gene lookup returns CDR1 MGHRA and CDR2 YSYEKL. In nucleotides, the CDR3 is TGCGCCAGCAGCCAAGACCCACTGGGCAGGGGTGACGAGCAGTACTTC. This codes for CASSQDPLGRGDEQYF.

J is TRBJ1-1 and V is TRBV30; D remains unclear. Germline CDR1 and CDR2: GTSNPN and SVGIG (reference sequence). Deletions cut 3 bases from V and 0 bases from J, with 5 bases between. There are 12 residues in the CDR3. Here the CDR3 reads CAWRIMNTEAFF. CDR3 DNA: TGTGCCTGGAGAATAATGAACACTGAAGCTTTCTTT.

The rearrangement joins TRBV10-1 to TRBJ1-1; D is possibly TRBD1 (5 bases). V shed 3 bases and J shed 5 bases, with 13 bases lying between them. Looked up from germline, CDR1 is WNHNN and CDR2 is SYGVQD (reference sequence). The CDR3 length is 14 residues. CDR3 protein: CASSDRPQGTEAFF. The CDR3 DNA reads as TGCGCCAGCAGTGACAGGCCCCAGGGAACTGAAGCTTTCTTT.

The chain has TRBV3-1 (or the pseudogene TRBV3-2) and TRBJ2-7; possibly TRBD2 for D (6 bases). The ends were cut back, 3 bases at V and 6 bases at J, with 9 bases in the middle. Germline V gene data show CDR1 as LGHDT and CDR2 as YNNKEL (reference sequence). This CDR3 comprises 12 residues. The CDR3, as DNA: TGTGCCAGCAGCCAGGAGGGGCGCGAGCAGTACTTC. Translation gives CASSQEGREQYF.

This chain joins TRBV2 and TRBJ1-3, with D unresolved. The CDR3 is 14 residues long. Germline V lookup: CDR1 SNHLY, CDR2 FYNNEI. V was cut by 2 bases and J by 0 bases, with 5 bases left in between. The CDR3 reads CASSELYSGNTIYF. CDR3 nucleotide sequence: TGTGCCAGCAGTGAACTTTACTCTGGAAACACCATATATTTT.

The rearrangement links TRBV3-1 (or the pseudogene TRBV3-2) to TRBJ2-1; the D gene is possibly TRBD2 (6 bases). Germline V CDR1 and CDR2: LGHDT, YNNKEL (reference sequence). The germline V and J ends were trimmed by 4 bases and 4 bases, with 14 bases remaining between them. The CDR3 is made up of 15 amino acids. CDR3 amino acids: CASSLFSSEYNEQFF. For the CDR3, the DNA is TGTGCCAGCAGCCTTTTTTCTAGCGAGTACAATGAGCAGTTCTTC.